This T cell receptor (beta chain) was sequenced during a study of shared clonotypes between healthy human individuals. The deep-level immunoSEQ assay was used. The repertoire was sequenced with immunoSEQ multiplex PCR; TCRdb's copy has only in-frame clones and lacks some. The sample has 2 million to 2.5 million clones, 85% to 95% seen once. Concerning this clone itself: The antigen remains undetermined.

Study observations and caveats: Depth of sequencing was expected to influence donor clonotype sharing. Generally, estimated richness proved larger in naive subsets than it did in memory subsets.

The TCR originated in a man between 18 and 29 years old in good health. Some clones in this sample may be carry-over from other donors' samples. Source material: naive CD4+ T cells from PBMCs. Documented subset: CD45RA+ positively selected.

In DNA form, the CDR3 reads TGTGCCAGCAGCCCCCGGACTAGCGGGGCAAACACCGGGGAGCTGTTTTTT. Protein: CASSPRTSGANTGELFF. This chain links TRBV5-4 with TRBJ2-2, with 12 nucleotides matching TRBD2. Germline values: CDR1 SGHNT, CDR2 YYREEE (reference sequence). Trimming removed 4 bases from V and 2 bases from J; junction bases left unmatched: 6. This CDR3 spans 17 amino acids.